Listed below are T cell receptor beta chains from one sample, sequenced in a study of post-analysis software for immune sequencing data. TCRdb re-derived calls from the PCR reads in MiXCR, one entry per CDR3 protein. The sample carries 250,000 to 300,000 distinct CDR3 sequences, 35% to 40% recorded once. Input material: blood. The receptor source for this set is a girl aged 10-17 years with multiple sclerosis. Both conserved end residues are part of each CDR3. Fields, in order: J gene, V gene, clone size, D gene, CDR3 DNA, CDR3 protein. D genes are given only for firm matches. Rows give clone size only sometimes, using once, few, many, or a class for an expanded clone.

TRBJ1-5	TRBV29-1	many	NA	TGCAGCGTTATGAGCCGGGACAGCAATCAGCCCCAGCATTTT	CSVMSRDSNQPQHF
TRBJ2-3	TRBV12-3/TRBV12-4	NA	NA	TGTGCCAGCAGTTCCGCCCGCCCTAGCAGAGTAAGCACAGATACGCAGTATTTT	CASSSARPSRVSTDTQYF
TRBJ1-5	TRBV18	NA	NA	TGTGCCAGCTCACCTTTCCAGGCAGATCAGCCCCAGCATTTT	CASSPFQADQPQHF
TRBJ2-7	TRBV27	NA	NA	TGTGCCAGCAGTCTCTCGACAGGGACTACCTACGAGCAGTACTTC	CASSLSTGTTYEQYF
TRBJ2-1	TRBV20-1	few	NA	TGCAGTGCTAGCCCCAGCGGGCGCAATGAGCAGTTCTTC	CSASPSGRNEQFF
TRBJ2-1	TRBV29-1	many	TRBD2	TGCAGCTCACTCACTAGCGATTACCGTGAGCAGTTCTTC	CSSLTSDYREQFF
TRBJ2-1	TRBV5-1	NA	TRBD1	TGCGCCAGCAACAATAGGGACAGGGGGAACAATGAGCAGTTCTTC	CASNNRDRGNNEQFF
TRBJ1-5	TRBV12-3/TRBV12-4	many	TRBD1	TGTGCCAGCAGTCTTGGACAGGGGAATAGCAATCAGCCCCAGCATTTT	CASSLGQGNSNQPQHF
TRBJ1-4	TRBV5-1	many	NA	TGTGCCAGCAGCTTACAGGGAACTAATGAAAAACTGTTTTTT	CASSLQGTNEKLFF
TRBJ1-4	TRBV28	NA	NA	TGTGCCAGCAGTTCACCGGCGGTTAATGAAAAACTGTTTTTT	CASSSPAVNEKLFF
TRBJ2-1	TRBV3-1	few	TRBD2	TGTGCCGGCAGCCGGCCGGGACTACGTATTGAGCAGTTCTTC	CAGSRPGLRIEQFF
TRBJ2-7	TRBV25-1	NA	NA	TGTGCCAGCAGTGAATCCGGCGTGCGCGGTGGGAACGAGCAGTACTTC	CASSESGVRGGNEQYF
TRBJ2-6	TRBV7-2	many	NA	TGTGCCAGCAGCTTAAACCCCGACGTCTCTGGGGCCAACGTCCTGACTTTC	CASSLNPDVSGANVLTF
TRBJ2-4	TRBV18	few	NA	TGTGCCAGCTCACCACTAGGGGAAGACAAAAACATTCAGTACTTC	CASSPLGEDKNIQYF
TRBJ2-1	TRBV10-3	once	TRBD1	TGTGCCATCAGTGGAGGGGGCCCCTCCTACAATGAGCAGTTCTTC	CAISGGGPSYNEQFF
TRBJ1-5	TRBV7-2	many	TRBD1	TGTGCCAGCAGCCAGAGACAGGGTAATCAGCCCCAGCATTTT	CASSQRQGNQPQHF
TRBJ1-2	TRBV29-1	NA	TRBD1	TGCAGCGGGGGGACAGGAAAAAACTATGGCTACACCTTC	CSGGTGKNYGYTF
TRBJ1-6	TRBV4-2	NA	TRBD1	TGTGCCAGCAGCCAAGACAGCGACAGGGGCAGAAATTCACTCCTCCACTTT	CASSQDSDRGRNSLLHF
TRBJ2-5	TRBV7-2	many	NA	TGTGCCAGCAGCCAACTCGCGGCGAGGGGCCAAGAGACCCAGTACTTC	CASSQLAARGQETQYF
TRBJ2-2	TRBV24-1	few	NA	TGTGCCACCAGTGACGATGTCACCCCCGGGGAGCTGTTTTTT	CATSDDVTPGELFF
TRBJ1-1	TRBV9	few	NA	TGTGCCAGCGGCGTAGGGGGAATCGCTGAAGCTTTCTTT	CASGVGGIAEAFF
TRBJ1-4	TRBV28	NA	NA	TGTGCCAGCAGTTTAGAGCGGTGGGGGAGGACAACTAATGAAAAACTGTTTTTT	CASSLERWGRTTNEKLFF
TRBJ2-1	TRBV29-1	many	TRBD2	TGCAGCGCCCCGGGGGGACTAGCGGGAGGAGACTCCTACAATGAGCAGTTCTTC	CSAPGGLAGGDSYNEQFF
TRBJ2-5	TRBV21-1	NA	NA	TGTGCCAGCAGCAAAGATGGTGGTGGCCCAAACGGCGCAGAGACCCAGTACTTC	CASSKDGGGPNGAETQYF
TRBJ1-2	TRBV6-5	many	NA	TGTGCCAGCAGCTCTCAAACGGGAAACTATGGCTACACCTTC	CASSSQTGNYGYTF
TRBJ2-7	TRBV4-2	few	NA	TGTGCCAGCAGCCAAGATCTTTACGAGCAGTACTTC	CASSQDLYEQYF
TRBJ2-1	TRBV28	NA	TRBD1	TGTGCCAGCAGTTCAGGGGGTCGCCTGTACAATGAGCAGTTCTTC	CASSSGGRLYNEQFF
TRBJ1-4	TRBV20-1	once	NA	TGCAGTGCTAGAGAGGACAGTGGCGAAAAACTGTTTTTT	CSAREDSGEKLFF
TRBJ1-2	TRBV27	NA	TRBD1	TGTGCCAGCAGTTTATCGGGAACAGGGGCCGGGATCGGACTAGGCTACACCTTC	CASSLSGTGAGIGLGYTF
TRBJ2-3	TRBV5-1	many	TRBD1	TGCGCCAGCAGCCTGCAGGGGGCACTCACAGATACGCAGTATTTT	CASSLQGALTDTQYF
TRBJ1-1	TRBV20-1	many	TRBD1	TGCAGTGCTAGACCCGGACAGGGAGACACTGAAGCTTTCTTT	CSARPGQGDTEAFF
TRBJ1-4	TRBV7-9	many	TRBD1	TGTGCCAGCAGCGCTCGGACAGGACCTCCAACTAATGAAAAACTGTTTTTT	CASSARTGPPTNEKLFF
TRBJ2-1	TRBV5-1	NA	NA	TGCGCCAGCAGCCTGGGGGCAGGGCTCCACAATGAGCAGTTCTTC	CASSLGAGLHNEQFF
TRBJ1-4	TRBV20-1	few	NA	TGCAGTGCTCGGCTGCCGACAGATAATAATGAAAAACTGTTTTTT	CSARLPTDNNEKLFF
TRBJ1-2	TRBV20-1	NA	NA	TGCAGTGCTAGCCTGGAGGGGGGAGGGAAGGGCTACACCTTC	CSASLEGGGKGYTF
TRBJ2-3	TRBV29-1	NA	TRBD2	TGCAGCGTTCGGGGGGTCACAGATACGCAGTATTTT	CSVRGVTDTQYF
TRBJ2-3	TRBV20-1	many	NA	TGCAGTGGCAATCCCGGAGGGCGCGGCACAGATACGCAGTATTTT	CSGNPGGRGTDTQYF
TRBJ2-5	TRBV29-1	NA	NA	TGCAGCGTTGCGGAGGGGCCCGGAGGGGTAGAGACCCAGTACTTC	CSVAEGPGGVETQYF
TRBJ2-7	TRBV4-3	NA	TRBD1	TGCGCCAGCAGCCAACACGCAGGGGGCGGGGTAAGCTACGAGCAGTACTTC	CASSQHAGGGVSYEQYF
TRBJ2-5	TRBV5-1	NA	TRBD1	TGCGCCAGCTATAACACAGGGGTCGGTAGAGAGACCCAGTACTTC	CASYNTGVGRETQYF
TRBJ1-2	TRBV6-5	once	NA	TGTGCCAGCAGACGTCCGAGGGAGGCCAACTATGGCTACACCTTC	CASRRPREANYGYTF
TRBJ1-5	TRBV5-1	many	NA	TGCGCCAGCAGCGTACAGGGAGGGAGCAATCAGCCCCAGCATTTT	CASSVQGGSNQPQHF
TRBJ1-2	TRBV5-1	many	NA	TGCGCCAGCAGCCAGATCGACAGGCCCTATGGCTACACCTTC	CASSQIDRPYGYTF
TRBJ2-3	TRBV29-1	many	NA	TGCAGCGTTGTCGGCAGGAGCACAGATACGCAGTATTTT	CSVVGRSTDTQYF
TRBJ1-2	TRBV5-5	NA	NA	TGTGCCAGCGGAGTACGGGGGCGGTCCGATGGCTACACCTTC	CASGVRGRSDGYTF
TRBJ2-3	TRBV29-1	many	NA	TGCAGCGTTGATGGTGGGCTCACAGATACGCAGTATTTT	CSVDGGLTDTQYF
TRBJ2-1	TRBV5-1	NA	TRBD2	TGCGCCAGCAGCTTGGGGGTTAGCGGGAGTGAACCTGAGCAGTTCTTC	CASSLGVSGSEPEQFF
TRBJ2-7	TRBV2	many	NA	TGTGCCAGCAGTGAAGCGGGAAGGAGCTCCTACGAGCAGTACTTC	CASSEAGRSSYEQYF